A selection of T cell receptor beta chains follows, all from one sample in a study of OX40 agonist ivuxolimab in advanced cancers. Sequenced by immunoSEQ multiplex PCR; TCRdb stores in-frame clones only, minus some. The sample lists tens of thousands of clones, 75% to 90% occurring once. Here the sequenced sample was CD4+ or CD8+ T cells sorted from blood, taken in a trial of the OX40 agonist ivuxolimab. The receptors here all came from an adult with an advanced solid tumor such as melanoma, head and neck, liver or kidney cancer. Each CDR3 is given with its conserved first and last residue. D genes are given only for firm matches. Clone size is given for some rows only: seen once, a few or many times, or a class if the clone is expanded.

D	V	J	size	DNA	CDR3
NA	TRBV19	TRBJ2-5	NA	TGTGCCAGTAGCTCCGTAAAGGAGGAAGGGGAGACCCAGTACTTC	CASSSVKEEGETQYF
TRBD1	TRBV5-1	TRBJ2-7	NA	TGCGCCAGCAGGCCGGGACAGCGTGTTTACGAGCAGTACTTC	CASRPGQRVYEQYF
NA	TRBV6-1	TRBJ1-1	NA	TGTGCCAGCAGCCTCGAGAGGGGAAACACTGAAGCTTTCTTT	CASSLERGNTEAFF
NA	TRBV27	TRBJ2-7	NA	TGTGCCAGCAGGATACAGGGAGGGGAGCAGTACTTC	CASRIQGGEQYF
TRBD1	TRBV5-6	TRBJ1-2	NA	TGTGCCAGCAGCTTGTACAAAGCAGGGGGTGGTGGCTACACCTTC	CASSLYKAGGGGYTF
NA	TRBV19	TRBJ1-1	NA	TGTGCCAGTAGTATAGATAGAAGTAGTGAAGCTTTCTTT	CASSIDRSSEAFF
TRBD1	TRBV4-3	TRBJ2-1	NA	TGCGCCAGCAGCCAAGAGGCCCCTAGGACAGGGGCCTCCTACAATGAGCAGTTCTTC	CASSQEAPRTGASYNEQFF
NA	TRBV7-3	TRBJ2-2	NA	TGTGCCAGCAGCTTAACGGGGTTCCCCGGGGAGCTGTTTTTT	CASSLTGFPGELFF
NA	TRBV28	TRBJ1-1	NA	TGTGCCAGCAGTTTTGCGAAGAACACTGAAGCTTTCTTT	CASSFAKNTEAFF
TRBD1	TRBV19	TRBJ2-4	NA	TGTGCCAGTAGTATTGGGTCAGGGGGCGCGGACATTCAGTACTTC	CASSIGSGGADIQYF
NA	TRBV2	TRBJ2-7	NA	TGTGCCAGCAGTGATCACCCAAGAGTGGGCAGACCCTACGAGCAGTACTTC	CASSDHPRVGRPYEQYF
TRBD2	TRBV5-4	TRBJ2-3	NA	TGTGCCAGCAGCCGCGGGGGGGGAGATACGCAGTATTTT	CASSRGGGDTQYF
NA	TRBV2	TRBJ1-1	NA	TGTGCCAGCAGTTATGATTCGGGAGCTTTCTTT	CASSYDSGAFF
TRBD1	TRBV2	TRBJ1-2	NA	TGTGCCAGCGTCTGGGACAGGGCAGGCTACACCTTC	CASVWDRAGYTF
TRBD2	TRBV6-4	TRBJ2-7	NA	TGTGCCAGCAGCGTAAGCGGGGGGGCCTTATACGAGCAGTACTTC	CASSVSGGALYEQYF
NA	TRBV6-1	TRBJ1-3	NA	TGTGCCAGCAGTGAATACCGGGCAGCTGGAAACACCATATATTTT	CASSEYRAAGNTIYF
TRBD1	TRBV9	TRBJ1-2	NA	TGTGCCAGCAGCGTAGATGCCAGGGGGACGGATTACTATGGCTACACCTTC	CASSVDARGTDYYGYTF
NA	TRBV4-3	TRBJ1-2	NA	TGCGCCAGCAGCCAAGAACGAGGGCTCGGAGGCTACACCTTC	CASSQERGLGGYTF
TRBD2	TRBV5-4	TRBJ2-3	NA	TGTGCCAGCAGCATCAGCGGGGGCCCAGATACGCAGTATTTT	CASSISGGPDTQYF
NA	TRBV6-1	TRBJ2-7	once	TGTGCCAGCAGGGTTTTAGAGCTGGGTTCGTACGAGCAGTACTTC	CASRVLELGSYEQYF
NA	TRBV4-2	TRBJ1-1	NA	TGTGCCAGCAGCCAAGAGGGGCGGGGGGCGCGGGCTGAAGCTTTCTTT	CASSQEGRGARAEAFF
NA	TRBV14	TRBJ1-1	NA	TGTGCCAGCAGTGCTGCTTGGGTCACTGAAGCTTTCTTT	CASSAAWVTEAFF
NA	TRBV11-3	TRBJ1-1	NA	TGTGCCAGCAGCTTAGGAGGAACGAACACTGAAGCTTTCTTT	CASSLGGTNTEAFF
NA	TRBV6-5	TRBJ1-6	few	TGTGCCAGCAGTTACTCCACAGGGATGAATTCACCCCTCCACTTT	CASSYSTGMNSPLHF
TRBD2	TRBV6-6	TRBJ2-3	NA	TGTGCCAGCAGAGGGACTAGCGGGGGCACAGATACGCAGTATTTT	CASRGTSGGTDTQYF
TRBD2	TRBV9	TRBJ2-1	NA	TGTGCCAGCAGCGTCTTTAGCGGGGCGGACCCTAATGAGCAGTTCTTC	CASSVFSGADPNEQFF
TRBD1	TRBV11-2	TRBJ2-7	few	TGTGCCAGCAGCTTTAGGGACAGCATAGGAGAGCAGTACTTC	CASSFRDSIGEQYF
TRBD1	TRBV19	TRBJ1-6	few	TGTGCCAGTAGTATCGGGACAGTTTATAATTCACCCCTCCACTTT	CASSIGTVYNSPLHF
NA	TRBV5-4	TRBJ2-5	NA	TGTGCCAGCAGCCGTGACCTTGGGGGAGGCGAGACCCAGTACTTC	CASSRDLGGGETQYF
TRBD1	TRBV9	TRBJ1-3	NA	TGTGCCAGCAGCGCGTATACAGGGGCTGGAAACACCATATATTTT	CASSAYTGAGNTIYF
NA	TRBV9	TRBJ2-1	NA	TGTGCCAGCAGCGTCCGGGACACTTACAATGAGCAGTTCTTC	CASSVRDTYNEQFF
NA	TRBV10-3	TRBJ1-4	NA	TGTGCCATCAGTGTCAAAGGGGACGAAAAACTGTTTTTT	CAISVKGDEKLFF